This paragraph reports one T cell receptor beta chain. The sample is drawn from a study of blood T cell repertoires in COVID-19. Germline CDR1 reads SGHNT; CDR2 reads YYREEE (reference sequence). The CDR3 extends over 14 amino acids. V gave up 0 bases and J gave up 2 bases, with 8 bases separating them. Method: immunoSEQ multiplex PCR; TCRdb's copy keeps in-frame clones and lacks some. The data hold some 340,000 clones, with roughly 90% observed a single time. This chain connects TRBV5-4 to TRBJ1-1, with D unclear. This receptor was obtained from a woman aged 25 to 39 who had been exposed to COVID-19. What was sequenced was PBMCs or T cells enriched from blood (not recorded which). The CDR3 DNA is TGTGCCAGCAGCTTGGTTGGCAGAAACACTGAAGCTTTCTTT. It is translated as CASSLVGRNTEAFF.